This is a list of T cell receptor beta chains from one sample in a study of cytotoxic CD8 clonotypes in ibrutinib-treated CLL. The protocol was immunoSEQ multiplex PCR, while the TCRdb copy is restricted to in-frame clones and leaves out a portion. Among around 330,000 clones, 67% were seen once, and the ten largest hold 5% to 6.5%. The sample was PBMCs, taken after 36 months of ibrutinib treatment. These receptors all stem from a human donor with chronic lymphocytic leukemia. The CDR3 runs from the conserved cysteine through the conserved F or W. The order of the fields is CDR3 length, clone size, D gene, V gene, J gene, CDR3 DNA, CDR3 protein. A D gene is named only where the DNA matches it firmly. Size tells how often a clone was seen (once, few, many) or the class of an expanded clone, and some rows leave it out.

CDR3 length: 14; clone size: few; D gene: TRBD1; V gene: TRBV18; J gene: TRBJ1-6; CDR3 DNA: TGTGCCAGCTCAACCGACAGGGGGAATTCACCCCTCCACTTT; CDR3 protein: CASSTDRGNSPLHF
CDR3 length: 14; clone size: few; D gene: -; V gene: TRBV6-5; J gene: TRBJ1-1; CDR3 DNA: TGTGCCAGCAGTTACTCGCCCATCTCAACTGAAGCTTTCTTT; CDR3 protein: CASSYSPISTEAFF
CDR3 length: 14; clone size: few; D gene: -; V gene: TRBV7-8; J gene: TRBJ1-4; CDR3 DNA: TGTGCCAGCAGCTTCGACAGAAATAATGAAAAACTGTTTTTT; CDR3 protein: CASSFDRNNEKLFF
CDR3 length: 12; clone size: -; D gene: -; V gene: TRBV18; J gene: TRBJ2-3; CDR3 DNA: TGTGCCAGCTCACGACTCACAGATACGCAGTATTTT; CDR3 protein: CASSRLTDTQYF
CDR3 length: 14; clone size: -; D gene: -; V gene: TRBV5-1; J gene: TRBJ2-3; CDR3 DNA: TGCGCCAGCAGCTTAGCCCCCCCCACAGATACGCAGTATTTT; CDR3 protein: CASSLAPPTDTQYF
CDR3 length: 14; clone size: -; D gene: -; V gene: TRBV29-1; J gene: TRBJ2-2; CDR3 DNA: TGCAGCGTTGTTCCTAGCTTGCTCACCGGGGAGCTGTTTTTT; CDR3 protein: CSVVPSLLTGELFF
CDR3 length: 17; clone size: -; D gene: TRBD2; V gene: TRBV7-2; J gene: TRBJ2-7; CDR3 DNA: TGTGCCAGCAGCCCAAGGGGCGGGAGACTAGCGGTCTACGAGCAGTACTTC; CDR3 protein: CASSPRGGRLAVYEQYF
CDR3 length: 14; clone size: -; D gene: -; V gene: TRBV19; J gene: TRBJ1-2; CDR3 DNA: TGTGCCAGTAGTATTTCGGAGGCAAGCTATGGCTACACCTTC; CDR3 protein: CASSISEASYGYTF
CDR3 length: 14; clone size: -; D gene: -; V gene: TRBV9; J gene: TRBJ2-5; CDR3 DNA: TGTGCCAGCAGTAGGCAAGGGAATCAGGAGACCCAGTACTTC; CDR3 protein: CASSRQGNQETQYF
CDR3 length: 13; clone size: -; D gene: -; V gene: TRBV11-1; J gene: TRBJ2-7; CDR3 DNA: TGTGCCAGCAGCCCCCCCGGGAGATACGAGCAGTACTTC; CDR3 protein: CASSPPGRYEQYF
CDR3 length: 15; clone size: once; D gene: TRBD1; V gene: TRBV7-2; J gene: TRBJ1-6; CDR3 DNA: TGTGCCAGCAGCCCCGCGGGACAGGGTTATTCACCCCTCCACTTT; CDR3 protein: CASSPAGQGYSPLHF
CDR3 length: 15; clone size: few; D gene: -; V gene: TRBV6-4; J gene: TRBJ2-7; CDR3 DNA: TGTGCCAGCAGTGAAGTATCGCGGTCGCTGTACGAGCAGTACTTC; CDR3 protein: CASSEVSRSLYEQYF
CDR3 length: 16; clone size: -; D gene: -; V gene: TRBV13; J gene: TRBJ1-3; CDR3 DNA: TGTGCCAGCAGCTTAGGGGACACGGACTCTGGAAACACCATATATTTT; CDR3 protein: CASSLGDTDSGNTIYF
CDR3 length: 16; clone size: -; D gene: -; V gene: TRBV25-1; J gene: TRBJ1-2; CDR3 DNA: TGTGCCAGCAGTGAAGATACACATGGTCGGGGCTATGGCTACACCTTC; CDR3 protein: CASSEDTHGRGYGYTF
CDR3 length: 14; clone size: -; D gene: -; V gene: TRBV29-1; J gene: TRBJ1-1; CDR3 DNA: TGCAGCGTCAAGACAGGTCGAACGGGGACTGAAGCTTTCTTT; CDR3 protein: CSVKTGRTGTEAFF
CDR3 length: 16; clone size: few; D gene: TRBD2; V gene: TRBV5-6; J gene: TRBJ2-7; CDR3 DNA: TGTGCCAGCAACCGGCGACTAGCGGGGCCCTCCTACGAGCAGTACTTC; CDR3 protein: CASNRRLAGPSYEQYF
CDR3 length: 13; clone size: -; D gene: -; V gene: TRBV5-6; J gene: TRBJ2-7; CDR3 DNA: TGTGCCAGCAATCCTAGCGTGGGTTACGAGCAGTACTTC; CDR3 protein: CASNPSVGYEQYF
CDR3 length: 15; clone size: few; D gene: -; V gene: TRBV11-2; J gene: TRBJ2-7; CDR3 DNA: TGTGCCAGCATCCTAAGACCGGTCAGCTCCTACGAGCAGTACTTC; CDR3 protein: CASILRPVSSYEQYF
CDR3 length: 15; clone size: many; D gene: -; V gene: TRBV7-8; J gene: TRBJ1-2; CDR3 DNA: TGTGCCAGCAGCTTACTGTCGGGAGGGCTAGGTGGCTACACCTTC; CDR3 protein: CASSLLSGGLGGYTF
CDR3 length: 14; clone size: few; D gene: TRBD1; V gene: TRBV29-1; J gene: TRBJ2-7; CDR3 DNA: TGCAGCGTCCCCCGGGACAGGACGACGGGTGAGCAGTACTTC; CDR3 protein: CSVPRDRTTGEQYF
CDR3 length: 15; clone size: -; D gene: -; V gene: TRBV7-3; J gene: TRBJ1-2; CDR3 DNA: TGTGCCAGCAGCTTAACGTCGGAGGCCCATTATGGCTACACCTTC; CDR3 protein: CASSLTSEAHYGYTF
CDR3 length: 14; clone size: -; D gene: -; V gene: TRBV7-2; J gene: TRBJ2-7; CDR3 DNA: TGTGCCAGCAGCTTAGTCAGGGGTCCCTACGAGCAGTACTTC; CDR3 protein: CASSLVRGPYEQYF
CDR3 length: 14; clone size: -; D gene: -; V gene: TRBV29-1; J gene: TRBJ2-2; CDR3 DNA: TGCAGCATACCGGGACGGGGGAACACCGGGGAGCTGTTTTTT; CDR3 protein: CSIPGRGNTGELFF
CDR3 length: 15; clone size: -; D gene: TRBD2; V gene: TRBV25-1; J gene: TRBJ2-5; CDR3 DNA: TGTGCCAGCAGTGAGAGGGGACTAGCTGGGGAGACCCAGTACTTC; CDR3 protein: CASSERGLAGETQYF